These T cell receptor beta chains were read from a single sample in a study of shared clonotypes between healthy human individuals. Generated by immunoSEQ multiplex PCR, the TCRdb table keeps only in-frame clones and is missing some. Among about 1.5 million clones listed, 95% to 99% were seen once. The sample was naive CD4+ T cells sorted from blood. The receptor source for this set is a man between 25 and 39 years old in good health. Both conserved end residues are part of each CDR3. D genes are given only for firm matches. Only some rows state a clone size, as once, few, many or a class for expanded clones.

TRBV7-9	TRBJ1-2	-	-	TGTGCCAGCAGCTGGCATCAGGGAGGGGCTAACTATGGCTACACCTTC	CASSWHQGGANYGYTF
TRBV18	TRBJ2-3	-	-	TGTGCCAGCTCACGCTATAGACAGGCGGTGACAGATACGCAGTATTTT	CASSRYRQAVTDTQYF
TRBV5-1	TRBJ2-3	-	-	TGCGCCAGCAGCTTTGATAGTAGCACAGATACGCAGTATTTT	CASSFDSSTDTQYF
TRBV2	TRBJ1-2	-	-	TGTGCCAGCAGTGTTGCTAGCCTTTATAACTATGGCTACACCTTC	CASSVASLYNYGYTF
TRBV27	TRBJ1-5	-	-	TGTGCCAGCAGTTTCCGGGGCAATCAGCCCCAGCATTTT	CASSFRGNQPQHF
TRBV5-1	TRBJ2-7	-	-	TGCGCCAGCAGCTTCATGGTCGGGGGCTCAGGCTACGAGCAGTACTTC	CASSFMVGGSGYEQYF
TRBV7-9	TRBJ2-7	-	-	TGTGCCAGCAGCTTAGTAACAGGGCTTACTTACGAGCAGTACTTC	CASSLVTGLTYEQYF
TRBV5-1	TRBJ2-1	-	-	TGCGCCAGCAGCAAAGCGGATACGTACAATGAGCAGTTCTTC	CASSKADTYNEQFF
TRBV7-9	TRBJ2-7	once	-	TGTGCCAGCAGCTTAGCGCTAGCTTCCTACGAGCAGTACTTC	CASSLALASYEQYF
TRBV5-1	TRBJ2-7	-	-	TGCGCCAGCAGCTTAAACAGGGCCCGCGAGCAGTACTTC	CASSLNRAREQYF
TRBV28	TRBJ2-3	-	TRBD2	TGTGCCAGCAGTTCCCCCTTACTAGCGGGAAGCACAGATACGCAGTATTTT	CASSSPLLAGSTDTQYF
TRBV20-1	TRBJ1-2	-	-	TGCAGTGCTAGTCGCAGCTATGGCTACACCTTC	CSASRSYGYTF
TRBV19	TRBJ2-1	-	TRBD2	TGTGCCAGTGCTGGGACTATAACCTACAATGAGCAGTTCTTC	CASAGTITYNEQFF
TRBV10-3	TRBJ1-1	-	-	TGTGCCATCAGTGATGGACCGGTACCTGAAGCTTTCTTT	CAISDGPVPEAFF
TRBV10-3	TRBJ2-6	-	-	TGTGCCGCCGAGGACTCCTCTGGGGCCAACGTCCTGACTTTC	CAAEDSSGANVLTF
TRBV6-1	TRBJ2-6	-	TRBD1	TGTGCCAGCAGTGAAACTTTACGCGGACAGGGATTACTAGGGAGCTCTGGGGCCAACGTCCTGACTTTC	CASSETLRGQGLLGSSGANVLTF
TRBV7-6	TRBJ2-1	-	-	TGTGCCAGCAGCGTATCCGGGCACTACAATGAGCAGTTCTTC	CASSVSGHYNEQFF
TRBV19	TRBJ1-2	-	TRBD1	TGTGCCAGTAGTATCGACAGGGTGAGAAATGGCTACACCTTC	CASSIDRVRNGYTF
TRBV7-2	TRBJ2-7	once	TRBD1	TGTGCCAGCTCCCTGTTAAGGGGACAGGGGGCGAACACCTACGAGCAGTACTTC	CASSLLRGQGANTYEQYF
TRBV11-2	TRBJ1-1	-	-	TGTGCCAGCAGGATATCAAAGGGGCCGTTCTTCACTGAAGCTTTCTTT	CASRISKGPFFTEAFF
TRBV7-2	TRBJ2-1	-	TRBD1	TGTGCCAGCAGCTTAGCGTTTAGGACAGGGACGAATGAGCAGTTCTTC	CASSLAFRTGTNEQFF
TRBV7-9	TRBJ2-6	-	-	TGTGCCAGCAGCTTATGGGATGCTGGGGCCAACGTCCTGACTTTC	CASSLWDAGANVLTF
TRBV19	TRBJ1-1	-	-	TGTGCCAGCTCGGTGGGGGTGATGAACACTGAAGCTTTCTTT	CASSVGVMNTEAFF
TRBV18	TRBJ1-5	-	-	TGTGCCAGCAGGGGTGATGGCAATCAGCCCCAGCATTTT	CASRGDGNQPQHF
TRBV6-5	TRBJ2-1	-	-	TGTGCCAGCAGTTACCTCGGACTAGGGAGGGGGCATGAGCAGTTCTTC	CASSYLGLGRGHEQFF
TRBV10-1	TRBJ2-2	-	TRBD2	TGCGCCAGCAGTGAAGGAGGACTAGCAAAGGGGACCGGGGAGCTGTTTTTT	CASSEGGLAKGTGELFF
TRBV28	TRBJ2-1	-	-	TGTGCCACAAGCTATCAGGTTCGGCAGTTCTTC	CATSYQVRQFF
TRBV7-9	TRBJ2-3	-	-	TGTGCCAGCAGTTCCGGGACATCCTCGGAAGATACGCAGTATTTT	CASSSGTSSEDTQYF
TRBV15	TRBJ1-1	-	-	TGTGCCACCAGCAGAGGTCAGGCAAATTTGAACACTGAAGCTTTCTTT	CATSRGQANLNTEAFF
TRBV29-1	TRBJ2-3	-	TRBD1	TGCAGCGTTGGCGGGACAGGGTTTATTAGCACAGATACGCAGTATTTT	CSVGGTGFISTDTQYF
TRBV19	TRBJ2-4	-	-	TGTGCCAGTAGTATTGGGACGAAAAACATTCAGTACTTC	CASSIGTKNIQYF
TRBV2	TRBJ1-4	-	-	TGTGCCAGCAGTCCGAGACGGAATAATGAAAAACTGTTTTTT	CASSPRRNNEKLFF